This record covers a single T cell receptor beta chain. This CDR3 has 18 residues. CDR1 LNHDA and CDR2 SQIVND come from the germline V gene (reference sequence). Trimming took off 6 bases at V and 0 bases at J, with 21 bases between the two ends. This sample was included in a study of glioma-infiltrating T cells after dendritic cell vaccination. Study at large: Autologous tumor lysate was loaded overnight onto monocyte-derived dendritic cells grown approximately seven days with IL-4 and GM-CSF.

Up to about 2 ug genomic DNA was used for TCRB CDR3 amplification. TCRdb's copy holds only in-frame clones and misses some; the assay was immunoSEQ multiplex PCR. The sample lists fewer than 70,000 clones, roughly 84% seen once, with roughly 10% in the top ten. Time point described: after dendritic cell vaccination, including at tumor progression/relapse. Sequenced here: blood, sampled after dendritic cell vaccination. The receptor comes from a human donor with glioblastoma. The chain is built from TRBV19 and TRBJ1-3; D unresolved. The CDR3 region is CASSQMAASGSSGNTIYF. CDR3 sequence (DNA): TGTGCCAGTAGCCAAATGGCGGCATCGGGGAGCTCTGGAAACACCATATATTTT.